This T cell receptor beta chain was identified during a study of glioma-infiltrating T cells after dendritic cell vaccination (dated by TCRdb to about 2016). Notes on the research overall: A cohort of some 15 glioblastoma patients from Phase I and II dendritic cell vaccination trials was included, of whom 9 were newly diagnosed and 6 had recurrent disease. Between the early 2000s and the early 2010s, the patients were given dendritic cell vaccination pulsed with autologous tumor lysate. To make the vaccine, monocyte-derived dendritic cells were cultured for roughly seven days with IL-4 and GM-CSF and then pulsed overnight with autologous tumor lysate. Each patient got three intradermal injections of the dendritic cell vaccine, spaced at biweekly intervals, in the arm below the axilla. Deep sequencing of TCR beta CDR3 regions was used to quantify tumor-infiltrating lymphocyte content and compare tumor and blood repertoires in dendritic cell-vaccinated glioblastoma patients. Survival after dendritic cell vaccination was correlated with TCR sequencing metrics, such as TIL content and the overlap between tumor and blood repertoires. General conclusions and limits of the study: The TCR overlap response model with three groups was called speculative and said to need prospective validation. The cohort was small and heterogeneous, few patients had complete blood and tumor sets, and even fewer had initial-recurrent tumor pairs. TCR clonality showed no direct relationship with survival, which suggests that a diverse polyclonal response may be important. After dendritic cell vaccination, a higher estimated pretreatment TIL content predicted longer time to progression and longer overall survival.

Taken with the paper, the label for time point translates to: after dendritic cell vaccination, including at tumor progression/relapse. Patients were selected for having adequate residual fresh-frozen tumor tissue and more than two years of available survival data. Although molecular status otherwise differed among the glioblastoma patients, no patient had an isocitrate dehydrogenase mutation. PBMC were collected before vaccination, two weeks after the third vaccination, and at tumor progression when it occurred. Genomic DNA was extracted with the Qiagen DNeasy Blood extraction Kit. The immunoSEQ assay amplified TCRB CDR3 regions from around 2 micrograms of genomic DNA, or from all available DNA when less than that amount was available. For multiplex PCR, 60 forward primers for TCR V beta segments and 13 reverse primers for J beta segments were used. Synthetic control templates were spiked into each sample at limiting dilution to estimate reads per starting template. The Illumina HiSeq System generated sequencing reads of 87 bp. On the study's bioinformatics: To remove PCR and sequencing errors, closely related sequences were merged with a nearest neighbor algorithm. TCR overlap was defined as the percentage of unique tumor TCR beta sequences that were also present in the same patient's peripheral blood. TCRdb retrieved this table from immuneACCESS and kept in-frame rearrangements only. Not all clones are present; in checked studies, unresolved V genes account for under half, and no reason is known for the remainder. V and J calls and clone size are given by that table; D and trimming were obtained from the DNA. The sample has approximately 50,000 clones on record, about 91% of them singletons. Jointly, the top ten make up over 4.5% of the sample.

About this clone itself: Its antigen is currently not known. The record has no base qualities; no much larger clone is one base away.

The germline V gene (reference sequence) supplies CDR1 SGHKS and CDR2 YYEKEE. The junction carries 19 bases between V and J, which are trimmed by 6 bases and 3 bases respectively. Its CDR3 holds 15 amino acids, cysteine through phenylalanine. CDR3 DNA is the only sequence kept; it has 45 bases, read in frame from the first base. The sequence links TRBV5-5 to TRBJ2-7; the D gene cannot be resolved reliably. The source material was blood, sampled after dendritic cell vaccination. The origin of this receptor is a human donor with glioblastoma. DNA sequence: TGTGCCAGCATTCCTCCCAGTAGACTTTTCTACGAGCAGTACTTC. This gives the protein CASIPPSRLFYEQYF.